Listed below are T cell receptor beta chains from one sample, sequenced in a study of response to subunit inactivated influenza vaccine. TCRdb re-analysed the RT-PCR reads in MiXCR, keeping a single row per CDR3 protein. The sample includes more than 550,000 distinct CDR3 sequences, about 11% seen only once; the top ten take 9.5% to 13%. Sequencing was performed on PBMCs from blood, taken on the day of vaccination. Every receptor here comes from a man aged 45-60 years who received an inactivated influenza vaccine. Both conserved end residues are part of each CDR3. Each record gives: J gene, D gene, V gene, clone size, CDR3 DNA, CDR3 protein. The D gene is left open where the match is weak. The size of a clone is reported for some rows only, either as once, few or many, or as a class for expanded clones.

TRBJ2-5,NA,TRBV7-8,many,TGTGCCAGCAGCTACTGGGAGACCCAGTACTTC,CASSYWETQYF
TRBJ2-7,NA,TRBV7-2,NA,TGTGCCAGCAGCTTAAGCAGGGTAAACGAGCAGTACTTC,CASSLSRVNEQYF
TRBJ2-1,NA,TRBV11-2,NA,TGTGCCAGCACCAAGGACGGCTACAATGAGCAGTTCTTC,CASTKDGYNEQFF
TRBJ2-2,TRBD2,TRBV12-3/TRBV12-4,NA,TGTGCCAGCAGTACGAGGGCTAGCGGGACGTTTCCCGGGGAGCTGTTTTTT,CASSTRASGTFPGELFF
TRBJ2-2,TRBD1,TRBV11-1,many,TGTGCCAGCAGCCCTGACAAGAACCGGGACAGGGGTGCCGGGGAGCTGTTTTTT,CASSPDKNRDRGAGELFF
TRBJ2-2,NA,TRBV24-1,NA,TGTGCCACCGCGTCCCCAAGTGAGGGCCCCGGGGAGCTGTTTTTT,CATASPSEGPGELFF
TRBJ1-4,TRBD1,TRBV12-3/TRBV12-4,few,TGTGCCAGCAGTGGGACAGGGGGCCGGGAAAAACTGTTTTTT,CASSGTGGREKLFF
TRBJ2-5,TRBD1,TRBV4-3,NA,TGCGCCAGCAGCCCCCACCCAGACAGGGCCTACCAAGAGACCCAGTACTTC,CASSPHPDRAYQETQYF
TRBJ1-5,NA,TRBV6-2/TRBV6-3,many,TGTGCCAGCAGTTACTCGCGGCAGCCCCAGCATTTT,CASSYSRQPQHF
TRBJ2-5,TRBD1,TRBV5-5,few,TGTGCCAGCAGCTTGGACAGGGGTTATCAAGAGACCCAGTACTTC,CASSLDRGYQETQYF
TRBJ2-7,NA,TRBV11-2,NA,TGTGCCAGCAGCTTAGTCGACTCGGGTTGGGGGCAGTACTTC,CASSLVDSGWGQYF
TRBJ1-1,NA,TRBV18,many,TGTGCCAGCTCACCAGGTTTGGCAGACACTGAAGCTTTCTTT,CASSPGLADTEAFF
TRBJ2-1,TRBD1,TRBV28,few,TGTGCCAGCAGCCGCGCCGGGACAGGGGCATGGGATGAGCAGTTCTTC,CASSRAGTGAWDEQFF
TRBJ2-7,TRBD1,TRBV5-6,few,TGTGCCAGCAGCTCCCCCCGACAGGGGATCCCCTACGAGCAGTACTTC,CASSSPRQGIPYEQYF
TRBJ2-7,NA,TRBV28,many,TGTGCCAGTAAACGGCAGAGATACGAGCAGTACTTC,CASKRQRYEQYF
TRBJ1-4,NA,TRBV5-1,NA,TGCGCCAGCAGCCGAGAGCCTAATGAAAAACTGTTTTTT,CASSREPNEKLFF
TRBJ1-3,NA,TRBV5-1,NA,TGCGCCAGCAGCTTGGCGTCCCCTGCACTTCGCTCTGGAAACACCATATATTTT,CASSLASPALRSGNTIYF
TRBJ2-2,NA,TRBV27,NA,TGTGCCAGCAGGCCTCCGAAGAGCAGAACCGGGGAGCTGTTTTTT,CASRPPKSRTGELFF
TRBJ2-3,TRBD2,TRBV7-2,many,TGTGCCAGCAGCTTCGGACTAGCGGGGGTGGATACGCAGTATTTT,CASSFGLAGVDTQYF
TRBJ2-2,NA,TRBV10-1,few,TGCGCCAGCAGTGAGTCAATGGCACCCGGGGAGCTGTTTTTT,CASSESMAPGELFF
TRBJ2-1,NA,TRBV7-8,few,TGTGCCAGCAGCAAGAACGGGACACCGGGACTAATAAGATTGTTCTTC,CASSKNGTPGLIRLFF
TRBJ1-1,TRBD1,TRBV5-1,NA,TGCGCCAGCAGCCCAGGAACAGGGGCGAACACTGAAGCTTTCTTT,CASSPGTGANTEAFF
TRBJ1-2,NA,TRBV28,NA,TGTGCCAGCAGGATCGGCAAGGGGGTAAAGCATGGCTACACCTTC,CASRIGKGVKHGYTF
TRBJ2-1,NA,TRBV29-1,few,TGCAGCGTTGTTAGCGTGAAGACCTACAATGAGCAGTTCTTC,CSVVSVKTYNEQFF